This T cell receptor beta chain came from a study of T cell repertoires in cytomegalovirus infection. At the level of the study: Both a matching HLA type and CMV infection were indicated by public TCR beta signatures.

The CDR3 runs to 14 residues. Trimming left V 1 base short and J 4 bases short, with 10 bases between. The germline V gene has CDR1 SGHAT and CDR2 FQNNGV. TCRdb reprocessed the reads with MiXCR, giving one entry per CDR3 protein. This table holds fewer than 550,000 distinct CDR3 sequences, under 40% found once. This clonotype was counted ten times or more. The chain combines TRBV11-2 with TRBJ1-1; maybe TRBD1 (5 bases). This receptor was taken from a human donor in good health (CMV status not recorded). Some clones in this sample may be carry-over from other donors' samples. The sequenced sample consisted of PBMCs. CDR3 sequence reads: CASSLGTGPTEAFF. The CDR3 DNA is TGTGCCAGCAGCTTAGGGACGGGACCCACTGAAGCTTTCTTT.